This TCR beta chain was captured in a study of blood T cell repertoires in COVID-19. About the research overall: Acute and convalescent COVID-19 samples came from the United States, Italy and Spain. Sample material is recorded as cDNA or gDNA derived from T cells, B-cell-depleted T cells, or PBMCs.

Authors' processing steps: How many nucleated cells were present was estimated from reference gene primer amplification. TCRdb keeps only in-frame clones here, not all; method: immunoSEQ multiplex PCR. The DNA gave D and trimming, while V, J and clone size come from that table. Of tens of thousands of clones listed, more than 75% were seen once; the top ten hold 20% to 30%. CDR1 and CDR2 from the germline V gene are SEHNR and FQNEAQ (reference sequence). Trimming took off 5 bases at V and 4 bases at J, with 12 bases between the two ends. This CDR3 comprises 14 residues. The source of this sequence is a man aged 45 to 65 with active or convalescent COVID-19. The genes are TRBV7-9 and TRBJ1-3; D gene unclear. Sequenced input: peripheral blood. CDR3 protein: CASSTSAGGNTIYF. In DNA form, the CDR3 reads TGTGCCAGCAGCACCAGTGCGGGAGGAAACACCATATATTTT.